This TCR beta chain came from a study of long-term antiretroviral therapy in people with HIV. At survey level, the immunoSEQ assay was run in its v3.0 version. Sequencing of each sample targeted about 40,000-50,000 T-cell genomes. The repertoire was sequenced with immunoSEQ multiplex PCR; TCRdb's copy has only in-frame clones and lacks some. The sample carries roughly 36,000 clones, 83% recorded once. This sample comprised unsorted PBMCs, obtained 0.4 years before starting antiretroviral therapy. The source is a man in his late teens or twenties with HIV.

This chain's CDR3 is CASSLEGDLAKNIQYF. Written as DNA, the CDR3 is TGTGCCAGCAGCTTAGAAGGGGACCTAGCCAAAAACATTCAGTACTTC. This sequence joins TRBV7-9 and TRBJ2-4, with D perhaps assigned TRBD1 or TRBD2 (5 bases each). The length of the CDR3 is 16 residues. V was cut by 1 base and J by 0 bases, with 10 bases left in between. Germline loops: CDR1 SEHNR, CDR2 FQNEAQ (reference sequence). The full variable domain, in which reference TRBV7-9 and TRBJ2-4 provide the parts outside the CDR3, is DTGVSQNPRHKITKRGQNVTFRCDPISEHNRLYWYRQTLGQGPEFLTYFQNEAQLEKSRLLSDRFSAERPKGSFSTLEIQRTEQGDSAMYLCASSLEGDLAKNIQYFGAGTRLSVL.